This T cell receptor beta chain was recorded in a study of cytomegalovirus exposure and HLA in healthy donors. As for the study in general: Early released data comprised about 84 million unique TCRs from HLA-typed donors. General study findings and limits: Presence/absence analyses supposed approximately even sequencing depth among donors. The authors listed some 160 TCR beta chains as cytomegalovirus-associated.

Primers: 60 Vbeta forward and 13 Jbeta reverse. This table comes from immunoSEQ multiplex PCR, and its TCRdb copy is limited to in-frame clones, with some not included. The profile shows roughly 170,000 clones, approximately 80% of them singletons. In regard to this clone: What it binds is unknown.

The TCR originated in a woman aged 50 to 65 in good health and CMV-seropositive. Sequencing used PBMCs.

CDR3 in DNA: TGCGCCAGCAGCCAAATCCTCCTCGGGAGGGGCGACAAAACTGGCTACGAGCAGTACTTC. Encoded protein: CASSQILLGRGDKTGYEQYF. The rearrangement joins TRBV4-1 to TRBJ2-7; 8 positions agree with TRBD2. Losses at the gene ends were 2 bases for V and 3 bases for J; bases not matched to a gene: 21. The CDR3 spans 20 residues. Per the germline V gene, CDR1 is MGHRA and CDR2 is YSYEKL.